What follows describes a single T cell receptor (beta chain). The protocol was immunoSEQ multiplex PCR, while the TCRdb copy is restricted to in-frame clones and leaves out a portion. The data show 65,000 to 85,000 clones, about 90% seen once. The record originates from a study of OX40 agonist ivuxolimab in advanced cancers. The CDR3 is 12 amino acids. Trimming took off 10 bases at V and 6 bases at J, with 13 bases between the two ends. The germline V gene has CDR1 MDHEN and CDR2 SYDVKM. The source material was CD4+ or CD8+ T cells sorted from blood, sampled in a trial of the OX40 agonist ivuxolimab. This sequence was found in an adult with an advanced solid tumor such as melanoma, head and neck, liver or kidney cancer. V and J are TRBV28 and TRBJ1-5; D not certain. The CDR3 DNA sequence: TGTGCCATTAAGGAGTCGGGTCAGCCCCAGCATTTT. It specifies CAIKESGQPQHF.